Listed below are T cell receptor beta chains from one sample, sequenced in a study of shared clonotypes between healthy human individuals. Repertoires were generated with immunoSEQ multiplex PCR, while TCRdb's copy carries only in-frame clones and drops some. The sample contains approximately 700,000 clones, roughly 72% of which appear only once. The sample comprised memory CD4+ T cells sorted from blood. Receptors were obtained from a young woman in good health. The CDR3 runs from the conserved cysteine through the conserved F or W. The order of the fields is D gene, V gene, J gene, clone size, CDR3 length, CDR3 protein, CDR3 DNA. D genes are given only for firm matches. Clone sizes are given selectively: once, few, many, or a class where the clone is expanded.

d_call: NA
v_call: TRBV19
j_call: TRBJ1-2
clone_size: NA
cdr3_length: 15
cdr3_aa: CASTFEGPPNYGYTF
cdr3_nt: TGTGCCAGTACCTTCGAGGGGCCTCCGAACTATGGCTACACCTTC

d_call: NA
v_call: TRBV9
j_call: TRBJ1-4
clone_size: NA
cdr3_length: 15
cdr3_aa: CASSVYPSTNEKLFF
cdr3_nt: TGTGCCAGCAGCGTGTACCCCTCGACTAATGAAAAACTGTTTTTT

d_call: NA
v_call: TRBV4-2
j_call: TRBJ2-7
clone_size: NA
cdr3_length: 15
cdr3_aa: CASSQDLRTNYEQYF
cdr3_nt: TGTGCCAGCAGCCAAGATCTTAGGACTAACTACGAGCAGTACTTC

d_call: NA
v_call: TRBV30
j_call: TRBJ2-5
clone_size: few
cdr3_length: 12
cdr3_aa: CAFRLDGETQYF
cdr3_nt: TGTGCCTTTAGACTAGATGGGGAGACCCAGTACTTC

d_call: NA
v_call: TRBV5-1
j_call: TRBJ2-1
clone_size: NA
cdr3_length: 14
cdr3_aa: CASNAGYLVNEQFF
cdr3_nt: TGCGCCAGCAACGCAGGGTATTTAGTCAATGAGCAGTTCTTC

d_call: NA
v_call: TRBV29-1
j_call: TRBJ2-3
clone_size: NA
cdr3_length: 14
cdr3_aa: CSVRPGPRTDTQYF
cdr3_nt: TGCAGCGTCCGACCCGGGCCGCGCACGGATACGCAGTATTTT

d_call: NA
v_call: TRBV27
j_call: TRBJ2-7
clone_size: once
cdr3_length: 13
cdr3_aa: CASSAQGPYEQYF
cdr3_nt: TGTGCCAGCAGTGCCCAGGGGCCGTACGAGCAGTACTTC

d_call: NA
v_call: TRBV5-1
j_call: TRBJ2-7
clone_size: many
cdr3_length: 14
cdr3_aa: CASSLAPGSDEQYF
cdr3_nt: TGCGCCAGCAGCTTGGCCCCAGGGAGCGACGAGCAGTACTTC

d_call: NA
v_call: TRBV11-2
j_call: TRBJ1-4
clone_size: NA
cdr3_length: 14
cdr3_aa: CASSLGGVREKLFF
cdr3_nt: TGTGCCAGCAGCTTGGGGGGGGTGCGAGAAAAACTGTTTTTT

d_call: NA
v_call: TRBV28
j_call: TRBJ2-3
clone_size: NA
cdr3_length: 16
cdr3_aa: CASSPPTAELTDTQYF
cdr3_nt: TGTGCCAGCAGTCCTCCTACAGCGGAGCTCACAGATACGCAGTATTTT

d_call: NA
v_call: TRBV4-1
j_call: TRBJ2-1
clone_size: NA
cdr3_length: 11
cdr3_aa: CASSRRAQQFF
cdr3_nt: TGCGCCAGCAGCCGGAGGGCCCAGCAGTTCTTC

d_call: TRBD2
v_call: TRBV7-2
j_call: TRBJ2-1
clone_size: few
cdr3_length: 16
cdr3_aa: CASSPRGAGGYNEQFF
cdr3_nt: TGTGCCAGCAGCCCACGGGGGGCGGGAGGGTACAATGAGCAGTTCTTC

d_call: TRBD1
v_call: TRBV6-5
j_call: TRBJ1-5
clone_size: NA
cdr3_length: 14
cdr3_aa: CASSGQGDWQPQHF
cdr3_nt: TGTGCCAGCAGTGGACAGGGTGACTGGCAGCCCCAGCATTTT

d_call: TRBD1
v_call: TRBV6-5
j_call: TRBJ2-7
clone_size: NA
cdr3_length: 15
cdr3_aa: CASSYAAQGSYEQYF
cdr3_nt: TGTGCCAGCAGTTACGCAGCACAGGGGTCCTACGAGCAGTACTTC

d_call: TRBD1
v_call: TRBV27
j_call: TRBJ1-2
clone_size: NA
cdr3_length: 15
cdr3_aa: CASSLKALGQGFYTF
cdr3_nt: TGTGCCAGCAGTTTAAAGGCCCTGGGACAGGGGTTCTACACCTTC

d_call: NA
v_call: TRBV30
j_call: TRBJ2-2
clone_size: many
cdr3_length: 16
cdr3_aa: CAWRPLASGQTGELFF
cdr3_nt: TGTGCCTGGAGACCACTAGCCTCAGGACAGACCGGGGAGCTGTTTTTT

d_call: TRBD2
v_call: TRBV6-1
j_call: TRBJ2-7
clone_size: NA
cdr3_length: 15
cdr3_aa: CASSVGTSRSYEQYF
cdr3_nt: TGTGCCAGCAGTGTAGGGACTAGCCGTTCCTACGAGCAGTACTTC

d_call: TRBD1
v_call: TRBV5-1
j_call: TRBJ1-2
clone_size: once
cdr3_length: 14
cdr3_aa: CASSFGQGLDGYTF
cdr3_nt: TGCGCCAGCAGCTTCGGACAGGGGTTGGATGGCTACACCTTC

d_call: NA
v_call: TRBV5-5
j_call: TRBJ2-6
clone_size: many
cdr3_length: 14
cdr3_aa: CASSPLVGANVLTF
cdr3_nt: TGTGCCAGCAGCCCCCTTGTTGGGGCCAACGTCCTGACTTTC

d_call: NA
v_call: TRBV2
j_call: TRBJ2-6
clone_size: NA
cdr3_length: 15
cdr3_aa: CASSDSYPGANVLTF
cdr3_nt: TGTGCCAGCAGTGACAGTTATCCTGGGGCCAACGTCCTGACTTTC

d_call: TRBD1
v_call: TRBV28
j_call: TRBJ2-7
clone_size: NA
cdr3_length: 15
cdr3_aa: CASSLHTGARGEQYF
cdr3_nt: TGTGCCAGCAGTTTACACACAGGGGCTCGGGGCGAGCAGTACTTC

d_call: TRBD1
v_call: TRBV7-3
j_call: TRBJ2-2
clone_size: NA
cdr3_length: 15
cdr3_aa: CASSPGTDFTGELFF
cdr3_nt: TGTGCCAGCAGCCCCGGGACAGACTTTACCGGGGAGCTGTTTTTT

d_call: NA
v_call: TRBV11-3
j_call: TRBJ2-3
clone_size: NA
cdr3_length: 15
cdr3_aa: CASSLIRGSTDTQYF
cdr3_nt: TGTGCCAGCAGCTTAATCCGTGGAAGCACAGATACGCAGTATTTT

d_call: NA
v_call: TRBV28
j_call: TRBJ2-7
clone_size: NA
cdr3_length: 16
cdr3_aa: CASSPLRRAEGYEQYF
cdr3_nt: TGTGCCAGCAGTCCCTTAAGGCGGGCGGAGGGCTACGAGCAGTACTTC